This T cell receptor (beta chain) was sequenced in a study of T cell responses to AZD1222 COVID-19 vaccine. Study conclusions and caveats: White British ancestry dominated among donors, who included more females, and clonal diversity was possibly underestimated. Among AZD1222 vaccinees, only 5 to 7 were seropositive at baseline.

Clones were sequenced by immunoSEQ multiplex PCR, and TCRdb holds only the in-frame ones, with some missing. The repertoire consists of 75,000 to 90,000 clones, with roughly 89% occurring once and the leading ten covering over 2%. Trimming removed 0 bases at V and 4 bases at J, with 9 bases between. CDR1 is PRHDT and CDR2 is FYEKMQ in the germline V gene (reference sequence). This CDR3 spans 14 amino acids. Details on this clone: The antigen is unknown.

Material: peripheral blood, obtained on day 0 of AZD1222 vaccination. The chain carries TRBV13 and TRBJ1-1; unclear D gene. The clonotype originates from an adult in good health. In DNA form, the CDR3 reads TGTGCCAGCAGCTTAGGATTACAGAGCACTGAAGCTTTCTTT. Its protein is CASSLGLQSTEAFF.